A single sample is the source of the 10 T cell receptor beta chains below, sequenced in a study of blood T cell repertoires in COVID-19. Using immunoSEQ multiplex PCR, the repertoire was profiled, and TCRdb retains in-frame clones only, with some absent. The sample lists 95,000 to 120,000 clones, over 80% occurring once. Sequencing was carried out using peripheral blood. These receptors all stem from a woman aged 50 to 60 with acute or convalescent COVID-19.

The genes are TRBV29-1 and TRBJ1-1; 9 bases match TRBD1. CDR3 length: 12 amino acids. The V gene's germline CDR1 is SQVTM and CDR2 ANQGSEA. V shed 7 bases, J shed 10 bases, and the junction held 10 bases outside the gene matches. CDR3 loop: CSGTGTGSRAFF. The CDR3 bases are TGCAGCGGAACCGGGACAGGGAGTAGAGCTTTCTTT.

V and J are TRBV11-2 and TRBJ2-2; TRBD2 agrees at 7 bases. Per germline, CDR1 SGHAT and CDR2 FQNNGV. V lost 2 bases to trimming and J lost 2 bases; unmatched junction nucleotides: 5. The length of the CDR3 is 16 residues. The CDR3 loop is CASSLRDYLNTGELFF. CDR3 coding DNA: TGTGCCAGCAGCTTAAGGGACTACCTAAACACCGGGGAGCTGTTTTTT.

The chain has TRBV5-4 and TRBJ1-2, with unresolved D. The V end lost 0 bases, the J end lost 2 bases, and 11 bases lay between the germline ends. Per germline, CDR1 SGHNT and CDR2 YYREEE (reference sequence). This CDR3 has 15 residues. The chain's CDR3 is CASSLARGNNYGYTF. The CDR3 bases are TGTGCCAGCAGCTTGGCGCGGGGAAACAACTATGGCTACACCTTC. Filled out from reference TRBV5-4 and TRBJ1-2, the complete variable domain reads ETGVTQSPTHLIKTRGQQVTLRCSSQSGHNTVSWYQQALGQGPQFIFQYYREEENGRGNFPPRFSGLQFPNYSSELNVNALELDDSALYLCASSLARGNNYGYTFGSGTRLTVV.

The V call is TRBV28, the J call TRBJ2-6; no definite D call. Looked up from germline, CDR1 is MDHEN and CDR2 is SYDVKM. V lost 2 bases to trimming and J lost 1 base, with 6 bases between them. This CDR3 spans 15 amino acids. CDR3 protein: CASSLVISGANVLTF. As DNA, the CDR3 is TGTGCCAGCAGTTTAGTTATTTCTGGGGCCAACGTCCTGACTTTC.

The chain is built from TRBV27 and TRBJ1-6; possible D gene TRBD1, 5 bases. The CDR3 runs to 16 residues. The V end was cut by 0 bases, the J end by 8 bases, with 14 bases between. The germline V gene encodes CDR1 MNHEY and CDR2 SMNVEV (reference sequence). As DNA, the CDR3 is TGTGCCAGCAGTTTATCGCCCCGGACACAGGATTCACCCCTCCACTTT. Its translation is CASSLSPRTQDSPLHF.

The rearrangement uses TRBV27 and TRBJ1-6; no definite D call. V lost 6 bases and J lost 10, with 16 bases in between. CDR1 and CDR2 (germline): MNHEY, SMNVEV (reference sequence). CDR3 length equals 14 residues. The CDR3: CASSPDILLSPLHF. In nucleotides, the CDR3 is TGTGCCAGCAGCCCCGACATTCTCCTCTCACCCCTCCACTTT.

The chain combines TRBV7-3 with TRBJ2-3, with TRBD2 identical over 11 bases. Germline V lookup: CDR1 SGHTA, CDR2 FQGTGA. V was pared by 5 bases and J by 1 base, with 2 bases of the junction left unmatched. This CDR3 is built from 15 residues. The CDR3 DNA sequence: TGTGCCAGCAGCAAGGGACTAGCGGGCACAGATACGCAGTATTTT. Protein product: CASSKGLAGTDTQYF.

CDR3 coding DNA: TGTGCCATTCTCAGTAGGGGTCCCTCTGGGGCCAACGTCCTGACTTTC. Translating it yields CAILSRGPSGANVLTF. The J gene is TRBJ2-6, the V gene TRBV10-3, with TRBD1 as a possible D gene (5 bases). Trimming took off 9 bases at V and 0 bases at J, with 15 bases between the two ends. Germline V gives CDR1 ENHRY, CDR2 SYGVKD. The length of the CDR3 is 16 residues.

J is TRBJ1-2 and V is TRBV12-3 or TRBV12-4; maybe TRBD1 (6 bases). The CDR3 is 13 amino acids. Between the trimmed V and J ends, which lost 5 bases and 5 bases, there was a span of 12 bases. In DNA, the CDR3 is TGTGCCAGCAGTGGACAGCTGTTATATGGCTACACCTTC. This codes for CASSGQLLYGYTF.

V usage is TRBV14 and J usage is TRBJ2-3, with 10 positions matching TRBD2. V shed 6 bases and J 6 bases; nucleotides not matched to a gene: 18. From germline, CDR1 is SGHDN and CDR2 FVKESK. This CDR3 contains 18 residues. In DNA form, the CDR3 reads TGTGCCAGCAGTCAAAACCCCTGGACTAGCGGTCGGGGTGATACGCAGTATTTT. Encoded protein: CASSQNPWTSGRGDTQYF.